These 9 T cell receptor beta chains share one sample of origin, sequenced in a study of cytomegalovirus exposure and HLA in healthy donors. Assay: immunoSEQ multiplex PCR; the TCRdb copy retains only in-frame clones and omits some. The data hold 55,000 to 70,000 clones, with just under 95% observed a single time. Specimen: PBMCs. These receptors came from a man aged 18 to 29 in good health and CMV-seronegative.

The chain joins TRBV5-4 to TRBJ2-2; the match to TRBD2 covers 11 bases. The CDR3 is 17 amino acids. V lost 1 base to trimming and J lost 2 bases; unmatched junction nucleotides: 4. Germline CDR1 reads SGHNT; CDR2 reads YYREEE (reference sequence). This CDR3 reads CASSLRLAGLNTGELFF. The DNA of the CDR3 is TGTGCCAGCAGCTTGCGACTAGCGGGGCTAAACACCGGGGAGCTGTTTTTT. Full variable domain (remainder filled in from reference TRBV5-4 and TRBJ2-2): ETGVTQSPTHLIKTRGQQVTLRCSSQSGHNTVSWYQQALGQGPQFIFQYYREEENGRGNFPPRFSGLQFPNYSSELNVNALELDDSALYLCASSLRLAGLNTGELFFGEGSRLTVL.

This clone has just one count. V usage is TRBV28 and J usage is TRBJ2-1; 8 bases are shared with TRBD2. Germline V gene data show CDR1 as MDHEN and CDR2 as SYDVKM. There are 20 residues in the CDR3. V shed 4 bases and J 4 bases; nucleotides not matched to a gene: 21. CDR3 protein: CASSSPGIGTSEKFYNEQFF. For the CDR3, the DNA is TGTGCCAGCAGTTCCCCGGGGATTGGGACTAGTGAAAAATTTTACAATGAGCAGTTCTTC.

The chain employs TRBV6-5 and TRBJ2-1, with 10 bases aligning to TRBD2. CDR3 length: 15 residues. J lost 6 bases, V lost 4 bases, and 6 bases had no gene match. In germline, CDR1 is MNHEY, CDR2 SVGAGI. Here the CDR3 reads CASSSLAGVPNEQFF. For the CDR3, the DNA is TGTGCCAGCAGTTCCCTAGCGGGAGTCCCCAATGAGCAGTTCTTC.

This rearrangement joins TRBV6-5 to TRBJ1-2; a possible D gene is TRBD1 (5 bases). The germline gives CDR1 MNHEY, CDR2 SVGAGI. CDR3 size: 14 residues. Trimming took 6 bases from V and 4 from J, leaving 15 bases between them. The CDR3 sequence: CASRRPGGIYGYTF. The DNA of the CDR3 is TGTGCCAGCAGACGGCCGGGGGGGATCTATGGCTACACCTTC.

The V gene is TRBV27, the J gene TRBJ2-7; TRBD2 agrees at 11 bases. After removal of 6 bases from V and 0 bases from J, the junction contained 4 bases not matched to a gene. This CDR3 comprises 15 residues. Germline-derived CDR1 and CDR2 are MNHEY and SMNVEV (reference sequence). The CDR3 nucleotides are TGTGCCAGCAGGGGACTAGCGGAAAGCTCCTACGAGCAGTACTTC. Translation gives CASRGLAESSYEQYF.

The rearrangement joins TRBV4-2 to TRBJ2-1; 11 bases fit TRBD2. After removal of 6 bases from V and 6 bases from J, the junction contained 10 bases not matched to a gene. Germline V gives CDR1 LGHNA, CDR2 YNFKEQ. This CDR3 comprises 16 residues. CDR3 sequence (DNA): TGTGCCAGCAGGGGACTCGGGACTAGCGGAGGCAATGAGCAGTTCTTC. This gives the protein CASRGLGTSGGNEQFF.

This chain's CDR3 is CASSRRSGGLVPEQYF. CDR3 in DNA: TGTGCCAGCAGCCGCCGAAGTGGGGGACTAGTACCCGAGCAGTACTTC. The chain combines TRBV7-2 with TRBJ2-7; TRBD2 aligns across 8 bases. The V gene end was trimmed by 5 bases and the J gene end by 6 bases; junction bases not matched to a gene: 15. This CDR3 has 16 residues. The germline V gene encodes CDR1 SGHTA and CDR2 FQGNSA.

J is TRBJ2-7 and V is TRBV5-4, with a weak D call TRBD2 (7 bases). The germline V gene has CDR1 SGHNT and CDR2 YYREEE (reference sequence). The CDR3 has 16 residues. V was pared by 4 bases and J by 6 bases, with 23 bases between. CDR3 DNA: TGTGCCAGCAGCATTTATCGGGGGGCGGGAATGGGCGAGCAGTACTTC. It yields the protein CASSIYRGAGMGEQYF.

This clone showed up just a few times. V and J are TRBV15 and TRBJ1-2; 9 positions match TRBD1. Germline loops: CDR1 LNHNV, CDR2 YYDKDF (reference sequence). The CDR3 extends over 16 amino acids. With 0 bases clipped from V and 9 bases from J, the junction kept 11 bases outside the gene matches. For the CDR3, the DNA is TGTGCCACCAGCAGAGATCGGACAGGGGATTTGGGGAGCTACACCTTC. Protein: CATSRDRTGDLGSYTF.